A single sample gave rise to the 6 T cell receptor beta chains below, sequenced in a study of blood T cell repertoires in COVID-19. Profiled with immunoSEQ multiplex PCR; TCRdb holds only in-frame clones, not every one. Altogether a few hundred thousand clones are present, approximately 83% being singletons, with the ten largest covering more than 3.5%. The material sequenced was PBMCs or T cells enriched from blood (not recorded which). Every receptor here comes from a woman younger than 45 who had recovered from COVID-19.

The chain uses TRBV7-8 and TRBJ2-4, with 10 bases identical to TRBD2. Germline assignment: CDR1 SGHVS and CDR2 FQNEAQ. Trimming at V came to 5 bases and at J to 0 bases, leaving 16 bases not matched to a gene. The CDR3 has 20 residues. The CDR3 DNA reads TGTGCCAGCAGCCAAGGAGTCCTAGCGGGAGTGAATTTAGCCAAAAACATTCAGTACTTC. This encodes CASSQGVLAGVNLAKNIQYF.

This clone has more than one count but fewer than ten. J is TRBJ1-2 and V is TRBV7-9; D uncertain. Looked up from germline, CDR1 is SEHNR and CDR2 is FQNEAQ (reference sequence). The CDR3 runs to 14 residues. The V end lost 1 base, the J end lost 4 bases, and 10 bases lay between the germline ends. The CDR3: CASSLVPVFYGYTF. The CDR3 nucleotides are TGTGCCAGCAGCTTAGTACCAGTTTTCTATGGCTACACCTTC.

The CDR3 bases are TGTGCCAGCAGTTACCGGAAGATGACAGGCCCCTATGGCTACACCTTC. It specifies CASSYRKMTGPYGYTF. The chain links TRBV7-2 to TRBJ1-2; TRBD1 might be the D (6 bases). Per the germline V gene, CDR1 is SGHTA and CDR2 is FQGNSA. The CDR3 sequence is 16 residues long. V lost 6 bases and J 4 bases, leaving 21 bases between the germline ends.

This clone was detected only once. The rearrangement joins TRBV4-1 to TRBJ2-3; 12 bases align to TRBD2. The CDR3 has 18 amino acids. V was pared by 1 base and J by 5 bases, with 10 bases of the junction left unmatched. The germline gives CDR1 MGHRA, CDR2 YSYEKL. In nucleotides, the CDR3 is TGCGCCAGCAGCCAAGTACATCCTAGCGGGAGGGTTGGAGATACGCAGTATTTT. Encoded protein: CASSQVHPSGRVGDTQYF.

The V gene is TRBV15, the J gene TRBJ2-5; D possibly corresponds to TRBD1 (6 bases). The CDR3 has 14 amino acids. The V and J ends lost 8 bases and 5 bases respectively, with 18 bases between them. CDR1 LNHNV and CDR2 YYDKDF come from the germline V gene (reference sequence). The CDR3 reads CATQDRSLWETQYF. The CDR3 bases are TGTGCCACCCAAGACAGGAGTTTATGGGAGACCCAGTACTTC.

This chain links TRBV4-2 with TRBJ2-2; 8 nucleotides line up with TRBD2. The CDR3 contains 20 residues. Germline V gene lookup returns CDR1 LGHNA and CDR2 YNFKEQ. Unmatched junction bases numbered 18, after V lost 3 bases and J lost 3 bases. The CDR3 reads CASSHRGRGGPLWDTGELFF. The CDR3 DNA reads TGTGCCAGCAGCCACCGAGGGCGCGGGGGGCCCTTATGGGACACCGGGGAGCTGTTTTTT.